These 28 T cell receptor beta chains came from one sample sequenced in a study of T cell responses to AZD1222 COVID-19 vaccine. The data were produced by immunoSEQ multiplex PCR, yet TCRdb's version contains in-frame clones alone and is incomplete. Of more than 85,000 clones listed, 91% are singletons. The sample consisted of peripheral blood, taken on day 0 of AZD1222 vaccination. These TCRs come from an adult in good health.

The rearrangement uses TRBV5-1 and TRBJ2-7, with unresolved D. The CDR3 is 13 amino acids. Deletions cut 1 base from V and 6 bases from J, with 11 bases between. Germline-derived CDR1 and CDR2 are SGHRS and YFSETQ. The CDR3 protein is CASSLNPPSEQYF. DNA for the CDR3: TGCGCCAGCAGCTTGAACCCCCCGTCCGAGCAGTACTTC. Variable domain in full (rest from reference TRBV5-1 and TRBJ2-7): KAGVTQTPRYLIKTRGQQVTLSCSPISGHRSVSWYQQTPGQGLQFLFEYFSETQRNKGNFPGRFSGRQFSNSRSEMNVSTLELGDSALYLCASSLNPPSEQYFGPGTRLTVT.

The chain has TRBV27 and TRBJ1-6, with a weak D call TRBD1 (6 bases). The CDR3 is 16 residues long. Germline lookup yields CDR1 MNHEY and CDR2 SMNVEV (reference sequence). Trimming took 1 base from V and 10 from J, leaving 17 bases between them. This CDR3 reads CASSLFDWTEGSPLHF. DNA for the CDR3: TGTGCCAGCAGTTTATTTGACTGGACAGAGGGATCACCCCTCCACTTT.

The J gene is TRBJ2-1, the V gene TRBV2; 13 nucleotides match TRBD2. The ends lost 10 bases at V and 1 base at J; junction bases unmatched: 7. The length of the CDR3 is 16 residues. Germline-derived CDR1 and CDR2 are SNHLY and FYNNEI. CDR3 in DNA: TGTGCCACGGGACTAGCGGGGCCCCCTTCCTACAATGAGCAGTTCTTC. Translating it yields CATGLAGPPSYNEQFF.

The DNA for the CDR3 is TGCGCCAGCAGTCAATCATCACTAGCGGAGTCAGATACGCAGTATTTT. Translation: CASSQSSLAESDTQYF. This sequence joins TRBV23-1 and TRBJ2-3; 8 nucleotides match TRBD2. TRBV23-1 has ORF status, its function being uncertain. The CDR3 sequence is 16 residues long. J gave up 4 bases and V 0 bases, and 6 bases lay outside the gene matches.

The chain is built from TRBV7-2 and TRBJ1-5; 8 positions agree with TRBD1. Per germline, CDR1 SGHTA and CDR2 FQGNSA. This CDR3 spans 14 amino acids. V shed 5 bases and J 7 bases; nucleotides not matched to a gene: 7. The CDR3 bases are TGTGCCAGCAGCCCAGGACAGGGATGGCAGCCCCAGCATTTT. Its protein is CASSPGQGWQPQHF.

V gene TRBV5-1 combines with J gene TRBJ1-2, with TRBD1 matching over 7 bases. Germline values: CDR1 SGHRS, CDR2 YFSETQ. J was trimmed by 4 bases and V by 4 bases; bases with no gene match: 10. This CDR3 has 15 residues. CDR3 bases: TGCGCCAGCAGCGCCGACAGGGAGGGGGCCTATGGCTACACCTTC. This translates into CASSADREGAYGYTF.

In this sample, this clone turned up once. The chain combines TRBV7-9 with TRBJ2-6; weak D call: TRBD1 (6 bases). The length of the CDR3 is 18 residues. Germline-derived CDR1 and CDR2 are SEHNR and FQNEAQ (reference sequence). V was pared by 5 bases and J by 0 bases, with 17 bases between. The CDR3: CASSRGQGRFSGANVLTF. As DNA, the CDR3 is TGTGCCAGCAGCCGCGGGCAGGGGCGATTCTCTGGGGCCAACGTCCTGACTTTC.

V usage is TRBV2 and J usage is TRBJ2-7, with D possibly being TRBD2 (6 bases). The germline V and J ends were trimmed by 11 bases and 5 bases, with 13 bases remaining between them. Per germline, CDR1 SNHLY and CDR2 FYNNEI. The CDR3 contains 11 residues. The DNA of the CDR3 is TGTGCCGGAAGACTAGAAAACGAGCAGTACTTC. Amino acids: CAGRLENEQYF.

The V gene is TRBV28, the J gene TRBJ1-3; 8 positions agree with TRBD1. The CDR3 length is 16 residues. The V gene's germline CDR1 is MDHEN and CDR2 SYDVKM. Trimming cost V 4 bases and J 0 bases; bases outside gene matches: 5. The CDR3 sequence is CASSSGQGSSGNTIYF. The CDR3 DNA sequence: TGTGCCAGCAGTTCCGGACAGGGTAGCTCTGGAAACACCATATATTTT.

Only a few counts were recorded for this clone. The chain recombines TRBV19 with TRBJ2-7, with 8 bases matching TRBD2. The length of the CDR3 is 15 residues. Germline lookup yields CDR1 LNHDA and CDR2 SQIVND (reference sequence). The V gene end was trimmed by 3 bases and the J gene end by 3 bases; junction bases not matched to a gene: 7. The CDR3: CASSIGGSGNYEQYF. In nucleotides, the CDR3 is TGTGCCAGTAGTATCGGAGGTAGCGGGAACTACGAGCAGTACTTC. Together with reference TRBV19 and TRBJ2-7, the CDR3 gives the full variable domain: DGGITQSPKYLFRKEGQNVTLSCEQNLNHDAMYWYRQDPGQGLRLIYYSQIVNDFQKGDIAEGYSVSREKKESFPLTVTSAQKNPTAFYLCASSIGGSGNYEQYFGPGTRLTVT.

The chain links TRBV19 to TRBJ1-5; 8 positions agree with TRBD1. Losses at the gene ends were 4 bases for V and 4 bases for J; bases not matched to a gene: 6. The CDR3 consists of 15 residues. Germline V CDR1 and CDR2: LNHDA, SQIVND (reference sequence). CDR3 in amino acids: CASSRVTGGNQPQHF. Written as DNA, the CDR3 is TGTGCCAGTAGTAGAGTCACAGGGGGGAATCAGCCCCAGCATTTT.

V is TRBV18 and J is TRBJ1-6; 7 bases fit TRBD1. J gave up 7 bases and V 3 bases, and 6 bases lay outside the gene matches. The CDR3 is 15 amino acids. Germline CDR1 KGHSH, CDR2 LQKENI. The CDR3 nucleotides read TGTGCCAGCTCACCGGGGACAGCGACGAATTCACCCCTCCACTTT. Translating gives CASSPGTATNSPLHF.

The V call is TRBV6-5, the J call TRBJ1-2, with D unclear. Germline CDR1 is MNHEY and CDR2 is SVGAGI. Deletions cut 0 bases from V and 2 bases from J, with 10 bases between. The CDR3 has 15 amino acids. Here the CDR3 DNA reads TGTGCCAGCAGTTACTCTTCAAGTCCCAACTATGGCTACACCTTC. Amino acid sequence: CASSYSSSPNYGYTF.

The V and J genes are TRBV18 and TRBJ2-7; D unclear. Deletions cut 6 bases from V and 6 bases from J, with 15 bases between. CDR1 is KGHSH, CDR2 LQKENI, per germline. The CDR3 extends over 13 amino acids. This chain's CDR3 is CASSDGEWLEQYF. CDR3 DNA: TGTGCCAGCTCTGACGGCGAGTGGCTCGAGCAGTACTTC. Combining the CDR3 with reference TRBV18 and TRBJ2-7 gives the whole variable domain NAGVMQNPRHLVRRRGQEARLRCSPMKGHSHVYWYRQLPEEGLKFMVYLQKENIIDESGMPKERFSAEFPKEGPSILRIQQVVRGDSAAYFCASSDGEWLEQYFGPGTRLTVT.

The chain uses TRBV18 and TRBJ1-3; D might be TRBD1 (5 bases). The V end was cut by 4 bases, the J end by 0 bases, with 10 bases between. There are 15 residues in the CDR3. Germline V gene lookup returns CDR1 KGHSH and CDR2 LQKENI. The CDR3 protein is CASSLQDYSGNTIYF. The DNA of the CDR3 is TGTGCCAGCTCACTACAGGATTACTCTGGAAACACCATATATTTT.

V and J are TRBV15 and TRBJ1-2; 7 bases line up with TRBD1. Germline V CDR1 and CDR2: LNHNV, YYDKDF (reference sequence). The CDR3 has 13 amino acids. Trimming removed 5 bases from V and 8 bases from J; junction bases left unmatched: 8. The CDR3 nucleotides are TGTGCCACCAGCGGAGGGACAGCTGGAGGCTACACCTTC. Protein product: CATSGGTAGGYTF.

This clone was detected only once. CDR3 protein: CASSSGLSYEQYF. The DNA of the CDR3 is TGTGCCAGCAGCTCTGGACTATCCTACGAGCAGTACTTC. The chain has TRBV5-6 and TRBJ2-7; D is possibly TRBD2 (6 bases). This CDR3 comprises 13 residues. Germline CDR1 is SGHDT and CDR2 is YYEEEE. The V and J ends lost 3 bases and 1 base respectively, with 8 bases between them.

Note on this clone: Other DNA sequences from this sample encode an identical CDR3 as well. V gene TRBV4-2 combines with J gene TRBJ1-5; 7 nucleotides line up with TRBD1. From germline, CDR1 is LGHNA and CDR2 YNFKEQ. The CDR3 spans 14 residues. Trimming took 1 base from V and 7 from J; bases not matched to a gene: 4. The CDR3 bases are TGTGCCAGCAGCCAAGGACAGGGCGGACAGCCCCAGCATTTT. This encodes CASSQGQGGQPQHF.

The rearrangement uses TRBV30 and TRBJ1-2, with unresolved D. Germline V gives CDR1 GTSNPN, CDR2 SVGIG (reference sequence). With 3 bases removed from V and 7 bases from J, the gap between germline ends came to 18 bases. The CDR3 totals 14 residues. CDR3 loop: CAWRLNPGISGYTF. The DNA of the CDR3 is TGTGCCTGGAGGCTGAACCCTGGCATCTCTGGCTACACCTTC.

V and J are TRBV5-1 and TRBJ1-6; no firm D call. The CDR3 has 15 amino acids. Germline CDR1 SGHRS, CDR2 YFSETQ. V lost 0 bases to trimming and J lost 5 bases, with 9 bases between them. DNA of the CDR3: TGCGCCAGCAGCTTGGAACAGACCCATAATTCACCCCTCCACTTT. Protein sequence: CASSLEQTHNSPLHF.

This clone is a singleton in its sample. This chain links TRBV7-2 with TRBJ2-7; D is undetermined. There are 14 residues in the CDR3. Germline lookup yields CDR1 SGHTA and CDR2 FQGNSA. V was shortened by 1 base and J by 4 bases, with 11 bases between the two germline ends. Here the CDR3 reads CASSLGPGEYEQYF. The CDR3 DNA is TGTGCCAGCAGCTTAGGTCCAGGAGAATACGAGCAGTACTTC.

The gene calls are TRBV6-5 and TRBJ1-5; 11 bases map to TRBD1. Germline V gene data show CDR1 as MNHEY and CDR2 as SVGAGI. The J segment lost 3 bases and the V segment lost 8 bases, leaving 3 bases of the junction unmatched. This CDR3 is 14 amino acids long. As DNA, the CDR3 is TGTGCCAGCCGGACAGGGGGCGTCAATCAGCCCCAGCATTTT. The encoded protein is CASRTGGVNQPQHF.

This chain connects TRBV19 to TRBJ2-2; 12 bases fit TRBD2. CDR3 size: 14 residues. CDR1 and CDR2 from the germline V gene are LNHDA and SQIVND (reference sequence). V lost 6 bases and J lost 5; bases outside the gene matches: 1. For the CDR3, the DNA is TGTGCCAGTAGGACTAGCGGGAGTACCGGGGAGCTGTTTTTT. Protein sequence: CASRTSGSTGELFF.

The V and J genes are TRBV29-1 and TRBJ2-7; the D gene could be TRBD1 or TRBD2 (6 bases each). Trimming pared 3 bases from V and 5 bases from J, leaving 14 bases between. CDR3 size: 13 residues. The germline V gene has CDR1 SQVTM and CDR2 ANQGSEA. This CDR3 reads CSVDPLGGHEQYF. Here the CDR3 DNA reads TGCAGCGTTGACCCCCTGGGGGGCCACGAGCAGTACTTC.

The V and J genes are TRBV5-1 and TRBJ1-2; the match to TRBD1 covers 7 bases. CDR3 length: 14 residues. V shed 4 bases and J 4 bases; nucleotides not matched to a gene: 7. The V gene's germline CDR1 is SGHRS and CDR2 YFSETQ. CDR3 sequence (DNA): TGCGCCAGCAGCCAAGGACAGGAATTCTATGGCTACACCTTC. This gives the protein CASSQGQEFYGYTF.

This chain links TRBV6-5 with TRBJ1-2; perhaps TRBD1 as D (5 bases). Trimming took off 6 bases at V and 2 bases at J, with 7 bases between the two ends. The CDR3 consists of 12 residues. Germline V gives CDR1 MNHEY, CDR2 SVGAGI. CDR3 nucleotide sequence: TGTGCCAGCAGGGGACGGAACTATGGCTACACCTTC. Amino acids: CASRGRNYGYTF.

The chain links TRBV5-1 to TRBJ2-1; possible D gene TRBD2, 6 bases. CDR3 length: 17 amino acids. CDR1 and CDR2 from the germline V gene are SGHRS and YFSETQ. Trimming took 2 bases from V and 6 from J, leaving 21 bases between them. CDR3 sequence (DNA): TGCGCCAGCAGCTTTGATCCTATTACGGGGGATACCAATGAGCAGTTCTTC. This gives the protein CASSFDPITGDTNEQFF.

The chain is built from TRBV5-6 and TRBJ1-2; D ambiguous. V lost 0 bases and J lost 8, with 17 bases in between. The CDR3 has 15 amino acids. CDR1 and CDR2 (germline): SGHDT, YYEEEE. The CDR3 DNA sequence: TGTGCCAGCAGCTTGGCAGGCGGGCGGTCCTGGGGCTACACCTTC. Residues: CASSLAGGRSWGYTF.